This entry features one TCR beta chain sequence. The junction departs from the called germline gene at one end, perhaps through a read error. This sample is part of a study of blood T cell repertoires in COVID-19. Whole-study context: Sample material is recorded as cDNA or gDNA derived from T cells, B-cell-depleted T cells, or PBMCs.

Individuals aged roughly 18 to 95 years were recruited from 24 US areas. The V gene's germline CDR1 is SNHLY and CDR2 FYNNEI. This CDR3 contains 15 residues. Source study methods: Amplification with reference gene primers provided the estimates of nucleated cell counts. Assay: immunoSEQ multiplex PCR; the TCRdb copy retains only in-frame clones and omits some. Clone size and V and J calls were adopted from that table, with D and trimming inferred from the DNA. Of roughly 360,000 clones in the sample, over 75% were seen once. Sequenced input: PBMCs or T cells enriched from blood (not recorded which). This chain connects TRBV2 to TRBJ2-2, with D perhaps matching TRBD2 (5 bases). The receptor's source is a woman between 25 and 40 years old with acute COVID-19. This chain's CDR3 is CASREVTRNTGELFF. The CDR3 DNA is TGTGCCAGCAGAGAAGTAACTAGGAACACCGGGGAGCTGTTTTTT.